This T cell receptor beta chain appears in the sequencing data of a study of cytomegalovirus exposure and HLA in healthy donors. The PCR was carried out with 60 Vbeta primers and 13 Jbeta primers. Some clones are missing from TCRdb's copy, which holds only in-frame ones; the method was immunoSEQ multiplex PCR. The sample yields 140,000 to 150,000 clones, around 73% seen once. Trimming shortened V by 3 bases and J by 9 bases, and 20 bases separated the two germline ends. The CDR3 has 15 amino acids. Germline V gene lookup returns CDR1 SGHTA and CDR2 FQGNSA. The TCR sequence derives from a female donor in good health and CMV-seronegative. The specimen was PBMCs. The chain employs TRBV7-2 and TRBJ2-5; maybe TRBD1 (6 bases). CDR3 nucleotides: TGTGCCAGCAGCTTGAACAGGGCCCTCACTTGGCCCCAGTACTTC. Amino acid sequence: CASSLNRALTWPQYF.